This T cell receptor beta chain was captured in a study of cytomegalovirus exposure and HLA in healthy donors. The PCR employed 60 Vbeta primers together with 13 Jbeta primers. The protocol was immunoSEQ multiplex PCR, while the TCRdb copy is restricted to in-frame clones and leaves out a portion. The sample lists some 180,000 clones; roughly four fifths were seen once. The sample taken for sequencing was PBMCs. The sequence came from a woman aged 18-29 years in good health and CMV-seronegative.

The CDR3 reads CASSPKSNQPQHF. In DNA, the CDR3 is TGTGCCAGCAGTCCAAAAAGCAATCAGCCCCAGCATTTT. The chain carries TRBV27 and TRBJ1-5; unclear D gene. The CDR3 runs 13 residues. V was trimmed by 5 bases and J by 1 base, leaving 6 bases between them. From germline, CDR1 is MNHEY and CDR2 SMNVEV (reference sequence).